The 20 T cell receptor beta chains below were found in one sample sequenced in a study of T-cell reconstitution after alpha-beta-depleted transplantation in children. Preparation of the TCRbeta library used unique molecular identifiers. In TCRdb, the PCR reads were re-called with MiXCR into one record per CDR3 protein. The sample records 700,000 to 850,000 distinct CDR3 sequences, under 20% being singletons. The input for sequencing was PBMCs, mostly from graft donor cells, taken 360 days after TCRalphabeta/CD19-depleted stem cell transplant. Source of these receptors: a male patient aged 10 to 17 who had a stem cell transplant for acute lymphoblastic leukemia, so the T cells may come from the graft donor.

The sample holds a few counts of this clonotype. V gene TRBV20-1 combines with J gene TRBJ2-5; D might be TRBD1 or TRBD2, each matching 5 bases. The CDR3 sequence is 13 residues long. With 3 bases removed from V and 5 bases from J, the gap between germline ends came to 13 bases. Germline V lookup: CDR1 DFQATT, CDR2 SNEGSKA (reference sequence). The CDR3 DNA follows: TGCAGTGCTAGTCCCGGGGCAGGGGAGACCCAGTACTTC. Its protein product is CSASPGAGETQYF.

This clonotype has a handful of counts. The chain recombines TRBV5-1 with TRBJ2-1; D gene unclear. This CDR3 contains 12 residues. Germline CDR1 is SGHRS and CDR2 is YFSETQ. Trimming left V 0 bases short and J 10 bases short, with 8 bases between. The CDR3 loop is CASSLVAEEQFF. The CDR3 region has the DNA TGCGCCAGCAGCTTGGTTGCGGAAGAGCAGTTCTTC.

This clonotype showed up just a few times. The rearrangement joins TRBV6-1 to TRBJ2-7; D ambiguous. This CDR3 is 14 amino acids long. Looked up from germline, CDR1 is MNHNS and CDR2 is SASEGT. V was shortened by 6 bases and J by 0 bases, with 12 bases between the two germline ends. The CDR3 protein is CASRAEDLSYEQYF. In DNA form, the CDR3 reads TGTGCCAGCAGGGCCGAGGACCTCTCCTACGAGCAGTACTTC.

The CDR3 loop is CSVGTSGYYEQYF. The DNA of the CDR3 is TGCAGCGTTGGGACTAGCGGGTACTACGAGCAGTACTTC. The rearrangement uses TRBV29-1 and TRBJ2-7; TRBD2 aligns across 11 bases. CDR3 length equals 13 residues. Germline V CDR1 and CDR2: SQVTM, ANQGSEA. The V segment lost 4 bases and the J segment 3 bases; nucleotides outside the gene matches: 2.

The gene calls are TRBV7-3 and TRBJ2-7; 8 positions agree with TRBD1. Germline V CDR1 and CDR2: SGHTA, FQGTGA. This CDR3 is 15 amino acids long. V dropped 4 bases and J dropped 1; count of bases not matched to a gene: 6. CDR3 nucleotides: TGTGCCAGCAGCTCGACAGGGGAATGGTCCTACGAGCAGTACTTC. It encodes CASSSTGEWSYEQYF.

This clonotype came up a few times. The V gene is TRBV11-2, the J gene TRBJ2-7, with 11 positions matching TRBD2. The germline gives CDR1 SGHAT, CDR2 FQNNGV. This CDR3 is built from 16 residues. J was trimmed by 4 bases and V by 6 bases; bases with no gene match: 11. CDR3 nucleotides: TGTGCCAGCAGTTGGGTAGCGGGAGGGCCAATTTACGAGCAGTACTTC. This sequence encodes CASSWVAGGPIYEQYF.

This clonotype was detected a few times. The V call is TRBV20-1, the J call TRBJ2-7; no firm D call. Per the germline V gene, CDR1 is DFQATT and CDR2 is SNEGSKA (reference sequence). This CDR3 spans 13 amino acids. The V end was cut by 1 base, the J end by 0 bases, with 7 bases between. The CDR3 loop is CSARGLTSYEQYF. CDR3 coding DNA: TGCAGTGCTAGAGGACTGACCTCCTACGAGCAGTACTTC.

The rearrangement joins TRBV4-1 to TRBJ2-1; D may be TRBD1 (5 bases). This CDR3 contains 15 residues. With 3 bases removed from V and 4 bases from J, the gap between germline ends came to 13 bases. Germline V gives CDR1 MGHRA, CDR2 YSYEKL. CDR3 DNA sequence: TGCGCCAGCAGCCAGCAGGGAAACAGATACAATGAGCAGTTCTTC. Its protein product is CASSQQGNRYNEQFF.

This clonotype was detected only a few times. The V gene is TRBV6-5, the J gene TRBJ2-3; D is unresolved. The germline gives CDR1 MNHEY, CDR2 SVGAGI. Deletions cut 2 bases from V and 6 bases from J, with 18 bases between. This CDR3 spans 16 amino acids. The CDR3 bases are TGTGCCAGCAGTTACAACGGGCTGGAATTGAGGGATACGCAGTATTTT. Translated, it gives CASSYNGLELRDTQYF.

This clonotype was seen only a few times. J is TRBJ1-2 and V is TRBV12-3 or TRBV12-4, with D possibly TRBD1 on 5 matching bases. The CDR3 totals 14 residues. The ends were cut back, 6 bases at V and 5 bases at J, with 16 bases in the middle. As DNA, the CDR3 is TGTGCCAGCAGCTGGGCCGAGACAGCTTATGGCTACACCTTC. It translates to CASSWAETAYGYTF.

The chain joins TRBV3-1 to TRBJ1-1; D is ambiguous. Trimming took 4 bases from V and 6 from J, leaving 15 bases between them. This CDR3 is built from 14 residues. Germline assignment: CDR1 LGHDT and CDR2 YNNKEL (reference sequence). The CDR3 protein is CASSRPSLRAEAFF. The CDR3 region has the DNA TGTGCCAGCAGCCGCCCCTCGCTTCGAGCTGAAGCTTTCTTT.

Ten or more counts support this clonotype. The CDR3 DNA sequence: TGCAGCGTTGAAGTAATAGCGGGAGAGCCCTACAATGAGCAGTTCTTC. Protein product: CSVEVIAGEPYNEQFF. This chain connects TRBV29-1 to TRBJ2-1, with 9 bases identical to TRBD2. The CDR3 covers 16 residues. The V gene end was trimmed by 1 base and the J gene end by 2 bases; junction bases not matched to a gene: 6. Germline CDR1 is SQVTM and CDR2 is ANQGSEA.

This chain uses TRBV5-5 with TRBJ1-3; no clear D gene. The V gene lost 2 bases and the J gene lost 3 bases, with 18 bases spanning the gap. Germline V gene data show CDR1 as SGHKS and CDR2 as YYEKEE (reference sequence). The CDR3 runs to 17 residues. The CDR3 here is CASSFFPEGLFGNTIYF. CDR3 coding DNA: TGTGCCAGCAGCTTTTTCCCCGAGGGCCTCTTTGGAAACACCATATATTTT.

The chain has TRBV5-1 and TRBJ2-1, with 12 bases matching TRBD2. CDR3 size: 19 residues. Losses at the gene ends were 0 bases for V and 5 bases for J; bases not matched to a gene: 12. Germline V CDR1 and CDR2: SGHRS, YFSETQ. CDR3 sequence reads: CASSLARGLAGGPNNEQFF. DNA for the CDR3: TGCGCCAGCAGCTTGGCTAGAGGGCTAGCGGGAGGGCCGAACAATGAGCAGTTCTTC.

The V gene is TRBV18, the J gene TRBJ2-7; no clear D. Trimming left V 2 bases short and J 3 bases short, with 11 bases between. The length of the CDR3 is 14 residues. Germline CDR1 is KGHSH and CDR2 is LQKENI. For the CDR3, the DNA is TGTGCCAGCTCACCAACAATTTCGATCTACGAGCAGTACTTC. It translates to CASSPTISIYEQYF.

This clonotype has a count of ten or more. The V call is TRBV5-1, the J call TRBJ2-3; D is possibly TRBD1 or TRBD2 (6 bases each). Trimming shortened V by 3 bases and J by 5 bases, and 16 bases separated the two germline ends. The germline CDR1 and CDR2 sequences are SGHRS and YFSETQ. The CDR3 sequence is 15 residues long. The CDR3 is CASSWGAIGEDTQYF. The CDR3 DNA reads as TGCGCCAGCAGCTGGGGGGCGATCGGTGAAGATACGCAGTATTTT.

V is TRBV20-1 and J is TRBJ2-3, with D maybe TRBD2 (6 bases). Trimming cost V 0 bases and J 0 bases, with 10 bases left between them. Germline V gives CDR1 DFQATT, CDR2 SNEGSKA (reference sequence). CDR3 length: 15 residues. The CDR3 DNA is TGCAGTGCTAGAGATCGGGGAGGAAGCACAGATACGCAGTATTTT. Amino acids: CSARDRGGSTDTQYF.

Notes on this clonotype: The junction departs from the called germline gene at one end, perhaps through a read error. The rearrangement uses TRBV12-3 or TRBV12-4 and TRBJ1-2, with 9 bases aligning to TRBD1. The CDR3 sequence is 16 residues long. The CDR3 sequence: CASSLARTGANYGYTF. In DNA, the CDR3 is TGTGCCAGCAGTCTAGCCCGGACAGGGGCCAACTATGGCTACACCTTC.

The CDR3 DNA is TGCAGCGCCGAGTACCGGGACTACGAAGAGACCCAGTACTTC. Its protein is CSAEYRDYEETQYF. The rearrangement joins TRBV29-1 to TRBJ2-5; 7 positions agree with TRBD2. Germline CDR1 reads SQVTM; CDR2 reads ANQGSEA. The V gene end was trimmed by 7 bases and the J gene end by 3 bases; junction bases not matched to a gene: 11. The CDR3 contains 14 residues. Supplemented by reference TRBV29-1 and TRBJ2-5, the full variable domain reads SAVISQKPSRDICQRGTSLTIQCQVDSQVTMMFWYRQQPGQSLTLIATANQGSEATYESGFVIDKFPISRPNLTFSTLTVSNMSPEDSSIYLCSAEYRDYEETQYFGPGTRLLVL.

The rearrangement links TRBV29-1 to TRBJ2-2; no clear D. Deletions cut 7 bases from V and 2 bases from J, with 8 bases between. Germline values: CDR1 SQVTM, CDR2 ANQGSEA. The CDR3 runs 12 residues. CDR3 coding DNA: TGCAGCGCCGACACTAACACCGGGGAGCTGTTTTTT. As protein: CSADTNTGELFF.